This T cell receptor (beta chain) was sequenced during a study of shared clonotypes between healthy human individuals. Overall study results and limits: Clonotypes shared by all four donors outscored non-shared clonotypes in generation probability. Represented genetic and exposure-history diversity was restricted by having few donors.

CD45RO-negative, CCR7-selected cells formed the naive CD8 fraction, which excluded terminally differentiated effector memory CD45RA+ cells. Of note for this clone: Its antigen is not known.

This CDR3 contains 16 residues. Looked up from germline, CDR1 is SEHNR and CDR2 is FQNEAQ (reference sequence). The V end was cut by 4 bases, the J end by 1 base, with 14 bases between. Clones were read by immunoSEQ multiplex PCR, and TCRdb kept only the in-frame ones, dropping some. The table has around 2,100,000 clones, just under 95% seen once. This clonotype originated in a man between 18 and 29 years old in good health. The rearrangement links TRBV7-9 to TRBJ2-4; D gene unclear. Sequenced material: naive CD8+ T cells sorted from blood. Written as DNA, the CDR3 is TGTGCCAGCAGCTCACCCAAGGATGAGGCCAAAAACATTCAGTACTTC. Its translation: CASSSPKDEAKNIQYF.